The clone carrying this T cell receptor (beta chain) showed up many times. Its matching antigen is unknown. The CDR3 covers 14 residues. Germline CDR1 reads MGHRA; CDR2 reads YSYEKL. The V end lost 5 bases, the J end lost 2 bases, and 13 bases lay between the germline ends. A single record per CDR3 protein comes from TCRdb applying MiXCR to the RT-PCR reads. The table has hundreds of thousands of distinct CDR3 sequences, about 10% seen once. This specimen belongs to a study of response to subunit inactivated influenza vaccine. General observations from the study: A suggestion made by the authors is that each seasonal influenza vaccination recruits few new T cells.

The sequence was obtained from a man in his forties or fifties who received an inactivated influenza vaccine. The starting material was PBMCs from blood, obtained on the day of vaccination. The chain is built from TRBV4-1 and TRBJ2-7; D unclear. The CDR3 DNA is TGCGCCAGCAGCTCATACGAACGCGCCTACGAGCAGTACTTC. This codes for CASSSYERAYEQYF.